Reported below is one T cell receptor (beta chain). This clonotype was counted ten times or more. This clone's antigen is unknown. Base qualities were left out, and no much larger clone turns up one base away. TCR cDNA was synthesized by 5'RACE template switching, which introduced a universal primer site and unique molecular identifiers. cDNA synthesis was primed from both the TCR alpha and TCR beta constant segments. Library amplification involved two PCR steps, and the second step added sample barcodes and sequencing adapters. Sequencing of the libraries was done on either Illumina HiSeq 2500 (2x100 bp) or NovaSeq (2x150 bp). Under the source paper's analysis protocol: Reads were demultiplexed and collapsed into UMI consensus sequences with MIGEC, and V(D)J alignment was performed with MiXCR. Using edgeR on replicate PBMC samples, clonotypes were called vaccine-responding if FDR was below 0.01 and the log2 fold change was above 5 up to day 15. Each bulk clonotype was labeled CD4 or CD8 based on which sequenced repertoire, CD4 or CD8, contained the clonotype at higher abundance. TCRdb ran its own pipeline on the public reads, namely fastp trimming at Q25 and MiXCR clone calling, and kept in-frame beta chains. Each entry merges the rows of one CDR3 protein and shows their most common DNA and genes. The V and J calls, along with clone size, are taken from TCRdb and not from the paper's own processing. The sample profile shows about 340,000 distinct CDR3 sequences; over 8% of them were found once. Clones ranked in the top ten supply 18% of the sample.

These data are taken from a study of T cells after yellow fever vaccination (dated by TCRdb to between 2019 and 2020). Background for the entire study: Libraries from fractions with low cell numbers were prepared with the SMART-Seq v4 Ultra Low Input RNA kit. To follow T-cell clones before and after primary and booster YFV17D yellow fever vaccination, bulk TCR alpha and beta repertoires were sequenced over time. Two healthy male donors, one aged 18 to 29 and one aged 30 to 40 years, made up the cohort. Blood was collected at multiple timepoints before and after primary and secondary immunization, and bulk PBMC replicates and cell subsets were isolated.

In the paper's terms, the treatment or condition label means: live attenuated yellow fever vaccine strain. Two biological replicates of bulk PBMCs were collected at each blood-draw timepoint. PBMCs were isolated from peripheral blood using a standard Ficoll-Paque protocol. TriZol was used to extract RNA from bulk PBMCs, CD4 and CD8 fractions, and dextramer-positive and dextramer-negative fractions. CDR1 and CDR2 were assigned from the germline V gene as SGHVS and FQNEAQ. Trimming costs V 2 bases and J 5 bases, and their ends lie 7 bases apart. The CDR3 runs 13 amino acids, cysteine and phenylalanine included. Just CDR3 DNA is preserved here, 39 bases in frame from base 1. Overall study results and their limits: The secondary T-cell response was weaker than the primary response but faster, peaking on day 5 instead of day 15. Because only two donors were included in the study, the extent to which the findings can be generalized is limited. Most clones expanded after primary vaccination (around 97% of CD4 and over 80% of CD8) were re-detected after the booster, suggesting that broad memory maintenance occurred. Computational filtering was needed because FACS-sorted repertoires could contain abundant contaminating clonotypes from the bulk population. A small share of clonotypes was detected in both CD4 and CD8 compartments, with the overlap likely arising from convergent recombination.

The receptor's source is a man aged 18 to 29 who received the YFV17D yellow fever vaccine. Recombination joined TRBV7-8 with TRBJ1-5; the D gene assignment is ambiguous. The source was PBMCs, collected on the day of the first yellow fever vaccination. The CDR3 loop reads CASSLKIDQPQHF. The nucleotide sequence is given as TGTGCCAGCAGCTTAAAGATTGATCAGCCCCAGCATTTT.